This T cell receptor (beta chain) was identified in a study of shared clonotypes between healthy human individuals. Study-wide background: For every donor, three CD4 naive, three CD4 memory, two CD8 naive and one CD8 memory plates were used.

Only one count was recorded for this clone. The sample carries other DNA sequences with the same CDR3. Genomic DNA of each subset was evenly split across several immunoSEQ plates. Sequencing used immunoSEQ multiplex PCR; TCRdb keeps in-frame clones, though not all of them. The sample has around 2,000,000 clones, roughly 95% seen once. Germline CDR1 is MNHEY and CDR2 is SVGAGI. The length of the CDR3 is 14 residues. The ends were cut back, 0 bases at V and 4 bases at J, with 9 bases in the middle. Study donors comprised healthy, HIV-negative adults devoid of recent acute infection or vaccination. Every donor was a Caucasian adult from Nashville, Tennessee.

Input material: naive CD4+ T cells sorted from blood. The subset: CD45RA+ positively selected. The chain combines TRBV6-5 with TRBJ1-2, with D perhaps TRBD1 (5 bases). The sequence was obtained from a man younger than 35 in good health. The CDR3 nucleotides are TGTGCCAGCAGTTACTCGAGAAGGGGCTATGGCTACACCTTC. Translating gives CASSYSRRGYGYTF.